The rows below give T cell receptor beta chains drawn from one sample of a study of cytomegalovirus exposure and HLA in healthy donors. Sequencing was performed with immunoSEQ multiplex PCR; in TCRdb, only in-frame clones are kept and a portion is missing. The sample has 200,000 to 250,000 clones, about 70% seen once. Sequenced input: PBMCs. The receptors were sampled from a man aged 35 to 55 in good health and CMV-seropositive. Both conserved end residues are part of each CDR3. A D gene is named only where the DNA matches it firmly.

V	J	D	DNA	CDR3
TRBV7-2	TRBJ2-7	TRBD2	TGTGCCAGCAGCTTGTACAGGGTGCGGACTAGCGGGAGCCCCTACGAGCAGTACTTC	CASSLYRVRTSGSPYEQYF
TRBV7-2	TRBJ2-1	TRBD2	TGTGCCAGCAGCTTAGCCGGTACGCGGGGGGGCTACAATGAGCAGTTCTTC	CASSLAGTRGGYNEQFF
TRBV27	TRBJ2-1	NA	TGTGCCAGCAGTGCGGCGGCCAACAATGAGCAGTTCTTC	CASSAAANNEQFF
TRBV4-1	TRBJ2-7	TRBD1	TGCGCCAGCAGCCGAGCAGGGGGCACTTCTTCCTACGAGCAGTACTTC	CASSRAGGTSSYEQYF
TRBV7-9	TRBJ2-7	TRBD2	TGTTCCAGCAGCTTAGTTTCCTCTAGCGGGGGCTCCGCCGGGTACGAGCAGTACTTC	CSSSLVSSSGGSAGYEQYF
TRBV7-9	TRBJ2-2	NA	TGTGCCTACGGGATGTGGGAGCTGTTTTTT	CAYGMWELFF
TRBV27	TRBJ2-1	NA	TGTGCCAGCAGTTGGGGGACTTCCTACAATGAGCAGTTCTTC	CASSWGTSYNEQFF
TRBV11-2	TRBJ2-7	NA	TGTGCCTCCAGGGCTACCTACGAGCAGTACTTC	CASRATYEQYF
TRBV10-2	TRBJ2-3	NA	TGCGCCAGCAGTGAGTCGACCCCGGGGGCAGATACGCAGTATTTT	CASSESTPGADTQYF
TRBV4-3	TRBJ1-1	NA	TGCGCCAGCAGCCATTGGGGGGCTGAAGCTTTCTTT	CASSHWGAEAFF